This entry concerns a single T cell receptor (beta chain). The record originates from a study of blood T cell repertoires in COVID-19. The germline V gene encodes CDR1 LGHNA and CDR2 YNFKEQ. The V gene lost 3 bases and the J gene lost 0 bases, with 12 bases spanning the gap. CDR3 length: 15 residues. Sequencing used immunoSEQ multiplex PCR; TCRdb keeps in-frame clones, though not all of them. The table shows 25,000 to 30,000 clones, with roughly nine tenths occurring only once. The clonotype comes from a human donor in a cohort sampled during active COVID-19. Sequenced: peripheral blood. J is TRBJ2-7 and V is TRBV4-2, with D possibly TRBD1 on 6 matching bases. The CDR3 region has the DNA TGTGCCAGCAGCCAGCAGGGGACGATCTCCTACGAGCAGTACTTC. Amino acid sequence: CASSQQGTISYEQYF.